The 11 T cell receptor beta chains in this list originate from one sample, sequenced in a study of blood T cell repertoires in COVID-19. The data were produced by immunoSEQ multiplex PCR, yet TCRdb's version contains in-frame clones alone and is incomplete. The sample holds 150,000 to 200,000 clones, around four fifths seen once. Sequencing was done on a sample of peripheral blood. The receptors come from a man between 65 and 79 years old with acute or convalescent COVID-19.

In this sample, this clone turned up once. J is TRBJ1-3 and V is TRBV18; D is unclear. Trimming cost V 2 bases and J 0 bases, with 8 bases left between them. CDR3 size: 15 residues. CDR1 is KGHSH, CDR2 LQKENI, per germline. This chain's CDR3 is CASSPDEGSGNTIYF. The CDR3 bases are TGTGCCAGCTCACCAGACGAGGGCTCTGGAAACACCATATATTTT.

Turning to this clone: The sample contains more than one DNA sequence encoding this CDR3. This sequence joins TRBV5-1 and TRBJ1-2; D ambiguous. CDR3 length: 14 residues. Trimming took off 2 bases at V and 2 bases at J, with 10 bases between the two ends. Germline V lookup: CDR1 SGHRS, CDR2 YFSETQ. The DNA of the CDR3 is TGCGCCAGCAGCTTAAGCGGAGTGAACTATGGCTACACCTTC. Translated: CASSLSGVNYGYTF.

The chain combines TRBV5-6 with TRBJ2-2; 11 bases agree with TRBD1. The length of the CDR3 is 15 residues. The V and J ends lost 5 bases and 5 bases, in that order; junction bases with no gene match: 5. Germline V lookup: CDR1 SGHDT, CDR2 YYEEEE. The CDR3 region is CASSMDRGQTGELFF. CDR3 bases: TGTGCCAGCAGTATGGACAGGGGGCAAACCGGGGAGCTGTTTTTT.

Concerning this clone itself: Since a much larger clone is just one base distant, this may be a read error. Other DNA sequences in the sample encode the same CDR3. The chain couples TRBV7-6 to TRBJ2-5, with TRBD2 as a possible D gene (5 bases). The CDR3 loop spans 16 amino acids. Germline V lookup: CDR1 SGHVS, CDR2 FNYEAQ. V dropped 1 base and J dropped 1 base, with 13 bases sitting between them. CDR3 region: CASSLVSGGLQETQYF. CDR3 coding DNA: TGTGCCAGCAGCTTAGTTTCAGGAGGACTCCAAGAGACCCAGTACTTC.

The CDR3 region has the DNA TGTGCCACCCATAGACAGGGCGGCAATCAGCCCCAGCATTTT. Its protein is CATHRQGGNQPQHF. J is TRBJ1-5 and V is TRBV6-5; 7 positions agree with TRBD1. The CDR3 consists of 14 residues. Trimming removed 10 bases from V and 2 bases from J; junction bases left unmatched: 8. Germline V lookup: CDR1 MNHEY, CDR2 SVGAGI.

The chain couples TRBV11-2 to TRBJ1-6, with no clear D. The germline V and J ends were trimmed by 0 bases and 4 bases, with 7 bases remaining between them. The CDR3 loop spans 15 amino acids. Germline loops: CDR1 SGHAT, CDR2 FQNNGV. The CDR3 loop is CASSLDRLYNSPLHF. The CDR3 nucleotides read TGTGCCAGCAGCTTAGACAGGTTGTATAATTCACCCCTCCACTTT.

This clone was counted once. This CDR3 reads CASSLVRWGHYGYTF. The CDR3 nucleotides read TGTGCCAGCAGCTTAGTTAGGTGGGGGCACTATGGCTACACCTTC. This sequence joins TRBV11-1 and TRBJ1-2, with D possibly being TRBD1 (6 bases). The CDR3 loop spans 15 amino acids. The V end lost 1 base, the J end lost 3 bases, and 12 bases lay between the germline ends. Per germline, CDR1 SGHAT and CDR2 FQDESV (reference sequence).

The V gene is TRBV18, the J gene TRBJ1-2, with D uncertain. Per the germline V gene, CDR1 is KGHSH and CDR2 is LQKENI. There are 20 residues in the CDR3. V lost 1 base and J lost 0, with 24 bases in between. The CDR3 region has the DNA TGTGCCAGCTCACCACAGATGCTATCCGGTAAGACACGGACTAACTATGGCTACACCTTC. It is translated as CASSPQMLSGKTRTNYGYTF.

CDR3 DNA: TGTGCCAGCAGCTTAGGACTAGCGGGAGAAGGAGATACGCAGTATTTT. The encoded protein is CASSLGLAGEGDTQYF. J is TRBJ2-3 and V is TRBV7-9; 12 bases fit TRBD2. There are 16 residues in the CDR3. The V gene end was trimmed by 1 base and the J gene end by 5 bases; junction bases not matched to a gene: 4. Germline V gives CDR1 SEHNR, CDR2 FQNEAQ (reference sequence).

The rearrangement uses TRBV5-4 and TRBJ1-3, with D possibly being TRBD1 (6 bases). The CDR3 contains 13 residues. Germline V gives CDR1 SGHNT, CDR2 YYREEE (reference sequence). V was trimmed by 2 bases and J by 5 bases, leaving 8 bases between them. The DNA for the CDR3 is TGTGCCAGCAGCTTAACAGGGCGAAACACCATATATTTT. Protein sequence: CASSLTGRNTIYF.

The chain recombines TRBV24-1 with TRBJ2-3; D is unclear. Trimming took off 6 bases at V and 1 base at J, with 7 bases between the two ends. The germline V gene has CDR1 KGHDR and CDR2 SFDVKD. CDR3 length: 13 residues. The CDR3 nucleotides read TGTGCCACCAGTAGGCAGGGCACAGATACGCAGTATTTT. It encodes CATSRQGTDTQYF.